One T cell receptor (beta chain) is described in this entry. Its target is not known. The sample is drawn from a study of blood T cells in healthy people across ages. Notes on the study in general: Whereas aged donors had fewer naive CD4+ cells, long-lived donors had more of them and higher diversity.

Germline CDR1 and CDR2: MDHEN and SYDVKM. The CDR3 runs 17 residues. With 2 bases clipped from V and 0 bases from J, the junction kept 6 bases outside the gene matches. Donor samples were obtained from healthy Caucasian individuals from Russia, aged 6 to 90. A second PCR of roughly 6 to 12 cycles used a sample-barcoded 5' primer and a J-beta primer mix. Individual samples furnished no less than 3 million CDR3-containing paired-end reads apiece. TCRdb used MiXCR to reprocess the 5' RACE reads, holding one entry per CDR3 protein. The sample shows 650,000 to 1,000,000 distinct CDR3 sequences, about half of them seen only once.

The clonotype comes from a man of 80 years or more in good health. The gene calls are TRBV28 and TRBJ2-3, with 9 bases matching TRBD2. Material for sequencing was blood. CDR3 amino acids: CASSLGASGTSTDTQYF. The CDR3 region has the DNA TGTGCCAGCAGTTTAGGGGCTAGCGGGACTAGCACAGATACGCAGTATTTT.